The 22 T cell receptor beta chains reported below all come from one sample, sequenced in a study of T cell responses to AZD1222 COVID-19 vaccine. The repertoire was sequenced with immunoSEQ multiplex PCR; TCRdb's copy has only in-frame clones and lacks some. Among about 150,000 clones listed, about 89% were seen once. Source: peripheral blood, taken 28 days after the second AZD1222 dose. Receptor source: an adult who received the AZD1222 COVID-19 vaccine.

This clone was detected a few times. The CDR3 here is CASSEPPGYEQYF. As DNA, the CDR3 is TGTGCCAGCAGTGAACCACCCGGCTACGAGCAGTACTTC. J is TRBJ2-7 and V is TRBV6-1; D gene uncertain. In germline, CDR1 is MNHNS, CDR2 SASEGT. This CDR3 region has 13 residues. Trimming left V 2 bases short and J 3 bases short, with 8 bases between.

This chain connects TRBV7-3 to TRBJ1-4; D ambiguous. Germline CDR1 reads SGHTA; CDR2 reads FQGTGA. The CDR3 loop spans 9 amino acids. The germline V and J ends were trimmed by 5 bases and 10 bases, with 2 bases remaining between them. This CDR3 is CASSPKLFF. CDR3 nucleotides: TGTGCCAGCAGCCCAAAACTGTTTTTT.

The rearrangement uses TRBV13 and TRBJ1-6; TRBD1 aligns across 7 bases. CDR1 is PRHDT, CDR2 FYEKMQ, per germline (reference sequence). The CDR3 runs to 14 residues. V shed 0 bases, J shed 8 bases, and the junction held 1 base outside the gene matches. CDR3 coding DNA: TGTGCCAGCAGCTTAGGCAGGGGGTATTCACCCCTCCACTTT. Its protein is CASSLGRGYSPLHF. Filled out from reference TRBV13 and TRBJ1-6, the complete variable domain reads AAGVIQSPRHLIKEKRETATLKCYPIPRHDTVYWYQQGPGQDPQFLISFYEKMQSDKGSIPDRFSAQQFSDYHSELNMSSLELGDSALYFCASSLGRGYSPLHFGNGTRLTVT.

This clone came up once. The chain uses TRBV6-2 or TRBV6-3 and TRBJ1-1; tentative D call: TRBD1 (6 bases). The V gene's germline CDR1 is MNHEY and CDR2 SVGEGT. V lost 5 bases to trimming and J lost 7 bases, with 17 bases between them. CDR3 length: 14 residues. CDR3 sequence reads: CASSPVGGGLEAFF. CDR3 nucleotide sequence: TGTGCCAGCAGTCCGGTGGGGGGCGGACTTGAAGCTTTCTTT.

The chain employs TRBV9 and TRBJ2-1; a possible D gene is TRBD1 (5 bases). Trimming cost V 0 bases and J 6 bases, with 10 bases left between them. Germline V gene sequence: CDR1 SGDLS, CDR2 YYNGEE. CDR3 length: 14 residues. This CDR3 is CASSVEPGPNEQFF. CDR3 sequence (DNA): TGTGCCAGCAGCGTAGAGCCAGGGCCCAATGAGCAGTTCTTC.

The V call is TRBV5-6, the J call TRBJ1-2; 9 bases map to TRBD1. The germline V gene encodes CDR1 SGHDT and CDR2 YYEEEE. The CDR3 extends over 13 amino acids. J gave up 6 bases and V 2 bases, and 2 bases lay outside the gene matches. CDR3: CASSLGTGNGYTF. The DNA of the CDR3 is TGTGCCAGCAGCTTAGGGACAGGGAATGGCTACACCTTC. The whole variable domain, filled in from reference TRBV5-6 and TRBJ1-2, reads DAGVTQSPTHLIKTRGQQVTLRCSPKSGHDTVSWYQQALGQGPQFIFQYYEEEERQRGNFPDRFSGHQFPNYSSELNVNALLLGDSALYLCASSLGTGNGYTFGSGTRLTVV.

The chain has TRBV12-3 or TRBV12-4 and TRBJ1-1; D not resolved. CDR3 length equals 13 residues. V gave up 0 bases and J gave up 5 bases, with 7 bases separating them. Here the CDR3 DNA reads TGTGCCAGCAGTTTAGCGCCCGAAACTGAAGCTTTCTTT. Amino acid sequence: CASSLAPETEAFF.

This chain links TRBV27 with TRBJ2-7; the match to TRBD1 covers 12 bases. J gave up 3 bases and V 5 bases, and 8 bases lay outside the gene matches. This CDR3 region has 16 residues. From germline, CDR1 is MNHEY and CDR2 SMNVEV (reference sequence). The CDR3 nucleotides read TGTGCCAGCAGTCTCACGGGACAGGGGGCCAGCTACGAGCAGTACTTC. This sequence encodes CASSLTGQGASYEQYF.

This clone was counted a few times. The V gene is TRBV7-3, the J gene TRBJ1-5, with D possibly matching TRBD1 (6 bases). CDR1 and CDR2 (germline): SGHTA, FQGTGA. V was cut by 2 bases and J by 2 bases, with 7 bases left in between. The CDR3 contains 14 residues. CDR3 DNA sequence: TGTGCCAGCAGCTTATCAGGGGGCAATCAGCCCCAGCATTTT. Translation: CASSLSGGNQPQHF.

This clone was counted between two and nine times. This chain connects TRBV9 to TRBJ2-3; no clear D gene. The CDR3 has 15 amino acids. V was cut by 4 bases and J by 4 bases, with 16 bases left in between. Germline loops: CDR1 SGDLS, CDR2 YYNGEE. The CDR3 coding sequence is TGTGCCAGCAGCCCCTGGACCCAAGGCGCAGATACGCAGTATTTT. Protein: CASSPWTQGADTQYF.

The V gene is TRBV6-5, the J gene TRBJ1-1, with D perhaps TRBD1 (5 bases). The CDR3 consists of 15 residues. Trimming removed 0 bases from V and 1 base from J, with 9 bases in between. CDR1 is MNHEY, CDR2 SVGAGI, per germline. The CDR3 DNA reads TGTGCCAGCAGTTACTCGAGCAGGGCGAACACTGAAGCTTTCTTT. It codes for CASSYSSRANTEAFF.

The gene calls are TRBV11-2 and TRBJ2-4; TRBD2 matches at 9 bases. V trimming: 4 bases; J trimming: 9 bases; junction bases outside the gene matches: 10. This CDR3 spans 15 amino acids. Germline V gives CDR1 SGHAT, CDR2 FQNNGV. CDR3 residues: CASSSTASGIVIQYF. For the CDR3, the DNA is TGTGCCAGCAGCTCCACCGCTAGCGGGATCGTCATTCAGTACTTC.

The chain joins TRBV5-6 to TRBJ2-2; D might be TRBD2 (5 bases). This CDR3 has 12 amino acids. The germline CDR1 and CDR2 sequences are SGHDT and YYEEEE. V lost 3 bases and J 5 bases, leaving 5 bases between the germline ends. CDR3 nucleotides: TGTGCCAGCAGCTCGGGGACCGGGGAGCTGTTTTTT. Its translation is CASSSGTGELFF.

The chain combines TRBV4-2 with TRBJ2-5; 10 nucleotides line up with TRBD2. J was trimmed by 0 bases and V by 4 bases; bases with no gene match: 14. CDR3 length: 19 amino acids. Germline V gene data show CDR1 as LGHNA and CDR2 as YNFKEQ. The CDR3 spells CASSRGSASGGEYQETQYF. The CDR3 region has the DNA TGTGCCAGCAGCCGAGGAAGTGCTAGCGGGGGAGAGTACCAAGAGACCCAGTACTTC.

The count of this clone is one. V is TRBV25-1 and J is TRBJ1-6; the D is unclear. The CDR3 has 14 residues. V gave up 1 base and J gave up 6 bases, with 7 bases separating them. In germline, CDR1 is MGHDK, CDR2 SYGVNS. Here the CDR3 reads CASSEFGSNSPLHF. CDR3 bases: TGTGCCAGCAGTGAATTTGGCTCTAATTCACCCCTCCACTTT.

On this clone itself: One end of the junction varies from germline; a read error may be responsible. The rearrangement links TRBV19 to TRBJ2-1; D remains ambiguous. The CDR3 runs to 15 residues. CDR1 and CDR2 (germline): LNHDA, SQIVND (reference sequence). The CDR3 coding sequence is TGTGCCAGTACCTACACCCAGAGCTCCTACGATGAGCAGTTCTTC. This translates into CASTYTQSSYDEQFF.

The rearrangement uses TRBV14 and TRBJ2-1, with D uncertain. This CDR3 region has 15 residues. Germline assignment: CDR1 SGHDN and CDR2 FVKESK. V shed 2 bases and J shed 1 base, with 9 bases lying between them. The CDR3 DNA reads TGTGCCAGCAGCCAAACTCGTACGTCCTACAATGAGCAGTTCTTC. It encodes CASSQTRTSYNEQFF.

V and J are TRBV7-9 and TRBJ1-5; TRBD1 agrees at 10 bases. The CDR3 sequence is 16 residues long. The V gene end was trimmed by 6 bases and the J gene end by 0 bases; junction bases not matched to a gene: 5. Germline CDR1 and CDR2: SEHNR and FQNEAQ (reference sequence). The CDR3, as DNA: TGTGCCAGCAGTCCCGGGACAGGGGCTAGCAATCAGCCCCAGCATTTT. Its protein product is CASSPGTGASNQPQHF.

This chain links TRBV6-1 with TRBJ1-6; D perhaps matches TRBD1 (5 bases). The CDR3 has 14 residues. From germline, CDR1 is MNHNS and CDR2 SASEGT. Between the trimmed V and J ends, which lost 2 bases and 7 bases, there was a span of 9 bases. The CDR3 is CASSERGLNSPLHF. The CDR3 DNA follows: TGTGCCAGCAGTGAACGGGGACTCAATTCACCCCTCCACTTT.

The chain recombines TRBV6-6 with TRBJ2-1, with 9 positions matching TRBD1. The CDR3 loop spans 15 amino acids. Germline trimming cut 7 bases from V and 4 bases from J; bases unmatched to any gene: 8. In germline, CDR1 is MNHNY, CDR2 SVGAGI (reference sequence). CDR3 bases: TGTGCCAGCACAAGCGGGACAGGGAGGTACAATGAGCAGTTCTTC. Its protein product is CASTSGTGRYNEQFF.

The chain uses TRBV19 and TRBJ1-5, with TRBD1 as a possible D gene (5 bases). Germline CDR1 and CDR2: LNHDA and SQIVND (reference sequence). This CDR3 comprises 13 residues. Between the trimmed V and J ends, which lost 0 bases and 7 bases, there was a span of 7 bases. The CDR3 loop is CASSIDRGQPQHF. CDR3 coding DNA: TGTGCCAGTAGTATAGATCGGGGGCAGCCCCAGCATTTT.

CDR3 region: CASSLFPSGNYEQYF. In nucleotides, the CDR3 is TGTGCCAGCAGCTTATTTCCTAGCGGAAACTACGAGCAGTACTTC. The gene calls are TRBV13 and TRBJ2-7; 7 bases are shared with TRBD2. Germline V lookup: CDR1 PRHDT, CDR2 FYEKMQ (reference sequence). Germline trimming cut 2 bases from V and 3 bases from J; bases unmatched to any gene: 7. CDR3 size: 15 residues.